This T cell receptor beta chain was profiled in a study of radiotherapy plus CTLA-4 blockade in lung cancer. Study-wide background: Overall, roughly 17% of patients showed an objective response, while 31% attained disease control. Overall study findings and caveats: Some TCR clones had been derived from tumors. These clones expanded in peripheral blood after radiotherapy plus ipilimumab. How blood T cell clones changed early, along with interferon-beta, reportedly forecast response best.

Germline V CDR1 and CDR2: LNHDA, SQIVND (reference sequence). With 5 bases clipped from V and 5 bases from J, the junction kept 5 bases outside the gene matches. The CDR3 runs 13 residues. Focal radiation was given together with CTLA-4 blockade (ipilimumab) to patients with chemo-refractory metastatic non-small-cell lung cancer. The data were produced by immunoSEQ multiplex PCR, yet TCRdb's version contains in-frame clones alone and is incomplete. The sample has roughly 57,000 clones, about 80% seen once. As for this clone: Its antigen remains unknown.

The chain uses TRBV19 and TRBJ2-5, with 7 bases that match TRBD1. Sample: peripheral blood, taken from a patient treated with radiotherapy plus ipilimumab. The receptor's source is a human donor with non-small cell lung cancer whose response to radiotherapy plus ipilimumab could not be evaluated. CDR3 region: CASSARGQETQYF. The CDR3 DNA is TGTGCCAGTAGTGCAAGGGGGCAGGAGACCCAGTACTTC.